These 19 T cell receptor beta chains were all obtained from the same sample, sequenced in a study of cytomegalovirus exposure and HLA in healthy donors. In the PCR, 60 Vbeta and 13 Jbeta primers were used. Assay: immunoSEQ multiplex PCR; the TCRdb copy retains only in-frame clones and omits some. The data contain over 100,000 clones, about 74% of them singletons. Specimen: PBMCs. These receptors all come from a male donor in good health and CMV-seronegative.

This clone appeared a few times. This chain uses TRBV5-6 with TRBJ2-7; D unclear. Germline V lookup: CDR1 SGHDT, CDR2 YYEEEE. The CDR3 is 14 amino acids. The ends were cut back, 7 bases at V and 5 bases at J, with 19 bases in the middle. The chain's CDR3 is CASSGSPEIHEQYF. As DNA, the CDR3 is TGTGCCAGCTCCGGGTCCCCGGAGATTCACGAGCAGTACTTC.

With respect to this clone: Within the sample, other DNA sequences also encode this same CDR3. The V gene is TRBV5-1, the J gene TRBJ2-2; D gene ambiguous. The CDR3 totals 11 residues. Germline values: CDR1 SGHRS, CDR2 YFSETQ. V lost 2 bases, J lost 6 bases, and 2 bases lay in between. The CDR3 protein is CASSFSGELFF. The CDR3 DNA reads as TGCGCCAGCAGCTTCTCCGGGGAGCTGTTTTTT.

The V and J genes are TRBV19 and TRBJ1-1, with 7 bases identical to TRBD1. Trimming removed 6 bases from V and 5 bases from J; junction bases left unmatched: 12. Germline CDR1 and CDR2: LNHDA and SQIVND (reference sequence). This CDR3 is built from 15 residues. CDR3 protein: CASRSLTGLRTEAFF. The CDR3 DNA sequence: TGTGCCAGTAGGTCCCTGACAGGGTTGAGGACTGAAGCTTTCTTT. Variable domain in full (rest from reference TRBV19 and TRBJ1-1): DGGITQSPKYLFRKEGQNVTLSCEQNLNHDAMYWYRQDPGQGLRLIYYSQIVNDFQKGDIAEGYSVSREKKESFPLTVTSAQKNPTAFYLCASRSLTGLRTEAFFGQGTRLTVV.

CDR3 sequence reads: CASSTVGDGRDGYTF. The DNA for the CDR3 is TGTGCCAGTAGTACAGTTGGAGACGGCAGGGATGGCTACACCTTC. The chain links TRBV19 to TRBJ1-2; a weak D match, TRBD1 (5 bases). Trimming cost V 4 bases and J 6 bases, with 18 bases left between them. CDR1 and CDR2 from the germline V gene are LNHDA and SQIVND (reference sequence). The CDR3 spans 15 residues.

The J gene is TRBJ2-1, the V gene TRBV5-5; D is unclear. The germline V and J ends were trimmed by 1 base and 7 bases, with 15 bases remaining between them. CDR1 is SGHKS, CDR2 YYEKEE, per germline (reference sequence). This CDR3 spans 15 amino acids. CDR3 in DNA: TGTGCCAGCAGCTTGTACTTGAAGGCAGCGAATGAGCAGTTCTTC. Its translation: CASSLYLKAANEQFF.

The rearrangement links TRBV4-3 to TRBJ1-2; D possibly corresponds to TRBD1 (5 bases). The CDR3 has 14 residues. The V end lost 5 bases, the J end lost 8 bases, and 18 bases lay between the germline ends. Germline CDR1 is LGHNA and CDR2 is YSLEER. The CDR3 region is CASSAGGDGGGYTF. DNA for the CDR3: TGCGCCAGCAGCGCCGGAGGGGACGGCGGCGGCTACACCTTC.

The chain couples TRBV7-2 to TRBJ2-1, with 8 positions matching TRBD2. The V segment lost 2 bases and the J segment 4 bases; nucleotides outside the gene matches: 1. Germline V CDR1 and CDR2: SGHTA, FQGNSA. The CDR3 totals 14 residues. CDR3 amino acids: CASSLLAGYNEQFF. The CDR3 bases are TGTGCCAGCAGCTTATTAGCGGGGTACAATGAGCAGTTCTTC.

J is TRBJ2-7 and V is TRBV2, with TRBD1 matching 8 bases. There are 13 residues in the CDR3. V dropped 6 bases and J dropped 7; count of bases not matched to a gene: 8. The V gene's germline CDR1 is SNHLY and CDR2 FYNNEI. The CDR3 spells CASSLTGVREQYF. The CDR3 nucleotides are TGTGCCAGCAGCTTGACAGGGGTTCGGGAGCAGTACTTC.

The V and J genes are TRBV30 and TRBJ2-3, with a possible D match to TRBD2 (6 bases). Looked up from germline, CDR1 is GTSNPN and CDR2 is SVGIG (reference sequence). V shed 7 bases and J shed 5 bases, with 16 bases lying between them. This CDR3 has 13 residues. The CDR3 spells CALEKGGVDTQYF. CDR3 bases: TGTGCCTTGGAGAAGGGCGGGGTAGATACGCAGTATTTT.

This rearrangement joins TRBV29-1 to TRBJ2-1; possibly TRBD2 for D (5 bases). V lost 0 bases, J lost 13 bases, and 16 bases lay in between. CDR3 length equals 13 residues. Germline assignment: CDR1 SQVTM and CDR2 ANQGSEA. The DNA of the CDR3 is TGCAGCGTTGAAGATCGGGGTCTAATGGAACAGTTCTTC. Its protein product is CSVEDRGLMEQFF.

This clone was counted a few times. The chain joins TRBV19 to TRBJ2-7; 14 bases align to TRBD2. Germline CDR1 LNHDA, CDR2 SQIVND (reference sequence). Unmatched junction bases numbered 1, after V lost 6 bases and J lost 0 bases. The CDR3 is 15 residues long. The CDR3 sequence is CASRGTSGSSYEQYF. CDR3 sequence (DNA): TGTGCCAGTAGAGGGACTAGCGGGAGCTCCTACGAGCAGTACTTC. The complete variable domain, with remaining parts taken from reference TRBV19 and TRBJ2-7, reads DGGITQSPKYLFRKEGQNVTLSCEQNLNHDAMYWYRQDPGQGLRLIYYSQIVNDFQKGDIAEGYSVSREKKESFPLTVTSAQKNPTAFYLCASRGTSGSSYEQYFGPGTRLTVT.

The chain is built from TRBV6-1 and TRBJ2-7, with D maybe TRBD1 (5 bases). Looked up from germline, CDR1 is MNHNS and CDR2 is SASEGT. Trimming cost V 3 bases and J 4 bases, with 19 bases left between them. The CDR3 runs to 16 residues. The DNA for the CDR3 is TGTGCCAGCAGTGACCCACGCCAGGGTAAAATTTACGAGCAGTACTTC. It encodes CASSDPRQGKIYEQYF.

This clone was seen more than once but under ten times. The chain joins TRBV9 to TRBJ2-1; D remains unclear. V was cut by 0 bases and J by 8 bases, with 9 bases left in between. CDR3 length equals 13 residues. CDR1 is SGDLS and CDR2 is YYNGEE in the germline V gene. CDR3 coding DNA: TGTGCCAGCAGCGTAGATCTGCCAGATGAGCAGTTCTTC. Amino acid sequence: CASSVDLPDEQFF.

This chain joins TRBV6-6 and TRBJ2-7, with TRBD2 matching over 9 bases. The ends lost 5 bases at V and 1 base at J; junction bases unmatched: 6. This CDR3 region has 15 residues. Germline assignment: CDR1 MNHNY and CDR2 SVGAGI (reference sequence). CDR3 DNA sequence: TGTGCCAGCAGTCCGCTGAGCGGGGGGTCCTACGAGCAGTACTTC. Its protein is CASSPLSGGSYEQYF.

The genes are TRBV27 and TRBJ2-1, with 8 bases identical to TRBD1. Germline trimming cut 7 bases from V and 5 bases from J; bases unmatched to any gene: 7. CDR3 size: 14 residues. The germline CDR1 and CDR2 sequences are MNHEY and SMNVEV (reference sequence). The CDR3 region is CASTRTGINNEQFF. CDR3 in DNA: TGTGCCAGCACGCGGACAGGGATAAACAATGAGCAGTTCTTC.

The chain uses TRBV2 and TRBJ2-7; 7 bases align to TRBD2. V lost 6 bases and J lost 4; bases outside the gene matches: 12. There are 15 residues in the CDR3. From germline, CDR1 is SNHLY and CDR2 FYNNEI. In DNA, the CDR3 is TGTGCCAGCAGGGGACTACTAATATCCTCATACGAGCAGTACTTC. It codes for CASRGLLISSYEQYF.

The chain uses TRBV19 and TRBJ1-6, with D perhaps TRBD1 (6 bases). CDR1 LNHDA and CDR2 SQIVND come from the germline V gene (reference sequence). The CDR3 extends over 13 amino acids. V lost 10 bases and J 8 bases, leaving 15 bases between the germline ends. The CDR3 spells CATADRSDSPLHF. The CDR3 DNA reads as TGTGCCACTGCCGACAGGAGTGATTCACCCCTCCACTTT.

This chain joins TRBV4-3 and TRBJ2-5, with D unresolved. The last part of the DNA fits TRBJ2-7 better; the J call may be wrong. The CDR3 covers 15 residues. Germline lookup yields CDR1 LGHNA and CDR2 YSLEER. CDR3 region: CASSRDAHSSYEQYF. The CDR3 region has the DNA TGCGCCAGCAGCCGAGATGCGCATTCCTCCTACGAGCAGTACTTC.

The chain links TRBV27 to TRBJ2-1; 8 nucleotides align to TRBD2. CDR1 and CDR2 (germline): MNHEY, SMNVEV (reference sequence). V was clipped by 8 bases and J by 2 bases; unmatched bases: 14. This CDR3 contains 17 residues. DNA for the CDR3: TGTGCCAGCTGGAGCGGGAGTGGGATCGACACCTACAATGAGCAGTTCTTC. It is translated as CASWSGSGIDTYNEQFF.